This T cell receptor (beta chain) was captured in a study of CD39 and CD103 CD8 tumor-infiltrating T cells. Negative selection enriched T cells; tumor-infiltrating lymphocyte samples also used EpCAM beads. Findings and caveats of the study: DP CD8 TILs appeared more oligoclonal than DN and SP CD8 TILs and blood memory CD8 T cells.

Points on this clone: The target antigen is unknown.

Between roughly 8,500 and 100,000 sorted cells per subset supplied genomic DNA. Method: immunoSEQ multiplex PCR; TCRdb's copy keeps in-frame clones and lacks some. The sample has approximately 17,000 clones, over 80% seen once; the top ten hold approximately 4.5%. V was cut by 4 bases and J by 2 bases, with 9 bases left in between. The germline V gene encodes CDR1 SQVTM and CDR2 ANQGSEA. This CDR3 is 12 amino acids long. Source material: CD8+ T cells sorted from blood. Subset given: total memory CD8 T cells (CD45RA-CCR7+/-) from blood or uninvolved lymph node. The receptor was derived from a human donor with head and neck squamous cell carcinoma. The gene calls are TRBV29-1 and TRBJ2-7; D possibly matches TRBD1 or TRBD2 (6 bases each). For the CDR3, the DNA is TGCAGCGTTGTCGGGGGCCCCTACGAGCAGTACTTC. Amino acid sequence: CSVVGGPYEQYF.